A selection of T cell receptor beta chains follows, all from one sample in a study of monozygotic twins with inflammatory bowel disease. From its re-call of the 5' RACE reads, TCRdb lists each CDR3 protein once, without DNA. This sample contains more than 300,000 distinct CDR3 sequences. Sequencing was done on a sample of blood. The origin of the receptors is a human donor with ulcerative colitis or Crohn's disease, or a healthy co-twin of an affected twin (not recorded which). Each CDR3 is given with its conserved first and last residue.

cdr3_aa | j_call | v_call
CASSRLAEETQYF | TRBJ2-5 | TRBV5-1
CASSLGSQETQYF | TRBJ2-5 | TRBV5-1
CASSGEDGSPLHF | TRBJ1-6 | TRBV7-9
CAISREGTQEQYF | TRBJ2-7 | TRBV10-3
CAGRGADTQYF | TRBJ2-3 | TRBV7-9
CASSGGGGRSETQYF | TRBJ2-5 | TRBV28
CSASRVYSYGYTF | TRBJ1-2 | TRBV20-1
CASSQDETARYTGELFF | TRBJ2-2 | TRBV3-1
CASSLMGHVGEKLFF | TRBJ1-4 | TRBV7-9
CSASLSGAGTEAFF | TRBJ1-1 | TRBV20-1
CASSLRTKGGYTF | TRBJ1-2 | TRBV7-3
CASSSDDRGRYEQYF | TRBJ2-7 | TRBV11-2
CASSRMTSGGNYEQYF | TRBJ2-7 | TRBV5-4
CASSLGMPGSETQYF | TRBJ2-5 | TRBV7-9
CASSVVERGPGEQFF | TRBJ2-1 | TRBV9
CSAPPWEGGNYGYTF | TRBJ1-2 | TRBV20-1
CASSVDRGYSYNSPLHF | TRBJ1-6 | TRBV5-6
CASSQDSGTYGYTF | TRBJ1-2 | TRBV4-3
CASSRTGTGSDEPQHF | TRBJ1-5 | TRBV4-1
CASSPGGGKTQYF | TRBJ2-5 | TRBV7-2
CASSSGERTDTQYF | TRBJ2-3 | TRBV5-1
CASSPPGRRAFF | TRBJ2-1 | TRBV18
CAIAIIAGQNTGELFF | TRBJ2-2 | TRBV10-3
CASSYGTDLYEQYF | TRBJ2-7 | TRBV6-2/TRBV6-3
CASRTDGSSYNEQFF | TRBJ2-1 | TRBV5-1
CASSQDQWTANTGELFF | TRBJ2-2 | TRBV4-3
CASSPQGIGNTIYF | TRBJ1-3 | TRBV5-1
CASSQPPWNEQFF | TRBJ2-1 | TRBV3-1
CASSGTRWYNEQFF | TRBJ2-1 | TRBV5-1
CASSSLAGGQDEQYF | TRBJ2-7 | TRBV27
CASSLTQGLTNEKLFF | TRBJ1-4 | TRBV7-2
CSALNTGELFF | TRBJ2-2 | TRBV29-1
CASSLAPGLSEAFF | TRBJ1-1 | TRBV5-1
CASSLGLSTSTDTQYF | TRBJ2-3 | TRBV11-2
CASSYSISWGNYGYTF | TRBJ1-2 | TRBV6-5
CASSADVNTEAFF | TRBJ1-1 | TRBV9
CASSPGQFTDTQYF | TRBJ2-3 | TRBV12-3/TRBV12-4
CASRPPGQVALHVSGELFF | TRBJ2-2 | TRBV5-1
CASAGGLPDEQYF | TRBJ2-7 | TRBV18
CASSSGPGYEQYF | TRBJ2-7 | TRBV6-2/TRBV6-3
CASSLVDAVEAFF | TRBJ1-1 | TRBV7-2
CASSIQGDTQYF | TRBJ2-3 | TRBV19
CASSAKAPSSYEQYF | TRBJ2-7 | TRBV6-1
CASSSGTEGHNEQFF | TRBJ2-1 | TRBV5-6
CASSEMGQETQYF | TRBJ2-5 | TRBV25-1
CSAPTSGGAGDTQYF | TRBJ2-3 | TRBV20-1
CASSSRGEQYF | TRBJ2-7 | TRBV6-6
CSAREQRVAKNIQYF | TRBJ2-4 | TRBV20-1
CASSFPGQGAADTQYF | TRBJ2-3 | TRBV7-3
CASSLKVGKTQYF | TRBJ2-5 | TRBV12-3/TRBV12-4
CASSHGQGQGYTF | TRBJ1-2 | TRBV7-9
CASGGSPNYGYTF | TRBJ1-2 | TRBV27
CASSQALAGYLEQFF | TRBJ2-1 | TRBV4-1
CASSFGSRDSEPSTDTQYF | TRBJ2-3 | TRBV11-1
CASSRPSPLHF | TRBJ1-6 | TRBV2